A few counts support the clone carrying this T cell receptor (beta chain). The data are from a study of blood T cells in healthy people across ages. Germline CDR1 and CDR2: MNHEY and SMNVEV (reference sequence). The CDR3 consists of 16 residues. The V and J ends lost 7 bases and 0 bases respectively, with 18 bases between them. Drawing of peripheral blood yielded roughly 9.8 milliliters from each donor. Then a second PCR, running roughly 7 to 11 cycles, was carried out with a sample-barcoded 5' primer and a J-beta primer mix. TCRdb re-analysed the 5' RACE reads in MiXCR, keeping a single row per CDR3 protein. The sample has 800,000 or so distinct CDR3 sequences; around a quarter are singletons. This sample was also put to use in a study of T cells of mothers and their children.

V gene TRBV27 combines with J gene TRBJ1-1; weak D call: TRBD1 (5 bases). This TCR was sampled from a boy aged 5 to 17 in good health. Sample: blood. The CDR3 region has the DNA TGTGCCAGCACCACCTCCCCAGGGAGATTGAACACTGAAGCTTTCTTT. Translating it yields CASTTSPGRLNTEAFF.